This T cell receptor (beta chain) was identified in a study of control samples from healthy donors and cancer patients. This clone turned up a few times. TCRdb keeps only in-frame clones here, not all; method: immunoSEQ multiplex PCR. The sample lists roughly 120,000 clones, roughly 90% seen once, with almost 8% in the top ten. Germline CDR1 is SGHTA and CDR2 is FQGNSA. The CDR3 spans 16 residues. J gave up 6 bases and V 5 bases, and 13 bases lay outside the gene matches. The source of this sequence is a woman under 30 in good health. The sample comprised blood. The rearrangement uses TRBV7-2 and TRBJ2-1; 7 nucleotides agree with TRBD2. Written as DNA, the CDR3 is TGTGCCAGCAGCCCTATCCGGGGACTAACCCTCAATGAGCAGTTCTTC. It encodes CASSPIRGLTLNEQFF.